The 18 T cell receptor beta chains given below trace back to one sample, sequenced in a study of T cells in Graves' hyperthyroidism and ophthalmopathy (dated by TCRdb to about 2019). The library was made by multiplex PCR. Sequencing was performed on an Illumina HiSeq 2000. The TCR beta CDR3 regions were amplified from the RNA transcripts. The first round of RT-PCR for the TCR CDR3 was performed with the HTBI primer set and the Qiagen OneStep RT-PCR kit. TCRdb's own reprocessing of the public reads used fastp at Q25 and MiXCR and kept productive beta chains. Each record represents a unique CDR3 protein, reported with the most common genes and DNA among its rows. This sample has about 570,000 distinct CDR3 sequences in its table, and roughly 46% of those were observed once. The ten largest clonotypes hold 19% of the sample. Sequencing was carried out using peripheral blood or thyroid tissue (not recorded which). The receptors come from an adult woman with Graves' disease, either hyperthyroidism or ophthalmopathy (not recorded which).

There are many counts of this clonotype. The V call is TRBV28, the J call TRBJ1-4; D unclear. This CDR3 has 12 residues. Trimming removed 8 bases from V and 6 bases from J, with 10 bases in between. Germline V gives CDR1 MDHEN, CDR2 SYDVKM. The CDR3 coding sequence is TGTGCCAGCCGACCCCAATATGAAAAACTGTTTTTT. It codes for CASRPQYEKLFF.

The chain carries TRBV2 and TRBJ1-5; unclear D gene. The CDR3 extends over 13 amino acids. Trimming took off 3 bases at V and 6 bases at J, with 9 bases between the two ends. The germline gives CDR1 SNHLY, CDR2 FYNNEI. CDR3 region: CASSDVLRQPQHF. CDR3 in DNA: TGTGCCAGCAGTGATGTGCTTCGTCAGCCCCAGCATTTT.

In nucleotides, the CDR3 is TGTGCCAGCAGCTTAGCCGGTGCATCGAACACTGAAGCTTTCTTT. The encoded protein is CASSLAGASNTEAFF. The J gene is TRBJ1-1, the V gene TRBV7-6; D is undetermined. Trimming left V 0 bases short and J 1 base short, with 9 bases between. The germline V gene has CDR1 SGHVS and CDR2 FNYEAQ. This CDR3 has 15 residues.

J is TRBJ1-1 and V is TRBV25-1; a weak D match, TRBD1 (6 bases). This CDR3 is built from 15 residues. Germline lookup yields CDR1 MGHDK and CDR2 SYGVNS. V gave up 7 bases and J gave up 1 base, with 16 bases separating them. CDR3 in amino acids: CASTPVQGSNTEAFF. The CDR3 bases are TGTGCCAGCACACCGGTACAGGGCTCGAACACTGAAGCTTTCTTT.

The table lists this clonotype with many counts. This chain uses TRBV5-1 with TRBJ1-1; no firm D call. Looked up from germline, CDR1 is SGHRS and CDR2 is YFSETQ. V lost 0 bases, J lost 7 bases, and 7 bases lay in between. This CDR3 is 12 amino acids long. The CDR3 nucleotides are TGCGCCAGCAGCTTGGGACCCAGTGAAGCTTTCTTT. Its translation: CASSLGPSEAFF.

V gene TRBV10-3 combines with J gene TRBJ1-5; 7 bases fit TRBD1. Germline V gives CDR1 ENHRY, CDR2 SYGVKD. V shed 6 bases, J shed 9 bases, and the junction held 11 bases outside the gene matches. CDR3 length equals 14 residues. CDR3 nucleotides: TGTGCCATCAGAGCCCCCCCGAGACAGGGGCCCCAGCATTTT. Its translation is CAIRAPPRQGPQHF.

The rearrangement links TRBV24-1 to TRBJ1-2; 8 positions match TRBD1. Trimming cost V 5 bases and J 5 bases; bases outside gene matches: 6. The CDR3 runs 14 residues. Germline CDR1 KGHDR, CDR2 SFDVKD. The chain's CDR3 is CATSGTGGNYGYTF. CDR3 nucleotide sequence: TGTGCCACCAGTGGAACAGGGGGTAATTATGGCTACACCTTC.

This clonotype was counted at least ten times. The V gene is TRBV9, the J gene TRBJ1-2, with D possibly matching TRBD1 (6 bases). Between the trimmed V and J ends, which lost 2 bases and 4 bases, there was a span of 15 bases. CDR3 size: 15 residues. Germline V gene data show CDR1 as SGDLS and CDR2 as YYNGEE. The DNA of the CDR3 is TGTGCCAGCAGCGTGGGGGCCGACAGTCCCTATGGCTACACCTTC. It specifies CASSVGADSPYGYTF.

CDR3 in amino acids: CASSESSGRETQYF. The CDR3 DNA is TGTGCCAGCAGTGAATCTAGCGGGAGAGAGACCCAGTACTTC. The genes are TRBV25-1 and TRBJ2-5, with 10 bases identical to TRBD2. The length of the CDR3 is 14 residues. The V segment lost 1 base and the J segment 4 bases; nucleotides outside the gene matches: 0. The V gene's germline CDR1 is MGHDK and CDR2 SYGVNS.

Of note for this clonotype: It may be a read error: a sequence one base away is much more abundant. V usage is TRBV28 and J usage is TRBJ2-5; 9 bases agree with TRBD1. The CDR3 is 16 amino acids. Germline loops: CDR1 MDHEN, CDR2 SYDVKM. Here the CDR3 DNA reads TGTGCCGGCAGTCCCCCACTTACCGGGACAGGGACTTCCCTGTACTTC. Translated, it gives CAGSPPLTGTGTSLYF. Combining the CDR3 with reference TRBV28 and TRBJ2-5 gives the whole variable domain DVKVTQSSRYLVKRTGEKVFLECVQDMDHENMFWYRQDPGLGLRLIYFSYDVKMKEKGDIPEGYSVSREKKERFSLILESASTNQTSMYLCAGSPPLTGTGTSLYFGPGTRLLVL.

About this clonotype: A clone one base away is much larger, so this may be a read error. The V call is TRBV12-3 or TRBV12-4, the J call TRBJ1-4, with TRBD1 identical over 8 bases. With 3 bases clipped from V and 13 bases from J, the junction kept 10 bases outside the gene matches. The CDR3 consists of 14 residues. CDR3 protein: CASSFGQGRVGLFF. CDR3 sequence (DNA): TGTGCCAGCAGTTTCGGACAGGGTAGAGTGGGACTGTTTTTT.

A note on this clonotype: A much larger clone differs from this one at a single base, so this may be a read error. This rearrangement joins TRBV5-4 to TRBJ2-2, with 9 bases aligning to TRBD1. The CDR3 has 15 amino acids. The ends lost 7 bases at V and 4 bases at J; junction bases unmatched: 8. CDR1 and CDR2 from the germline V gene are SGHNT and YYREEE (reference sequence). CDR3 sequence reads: CASAVGTGTTGELFF. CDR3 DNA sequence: TGTGCCAGCGCTGTGGGGACAGGGACCACCGGGGAGCTGTTTTTT.

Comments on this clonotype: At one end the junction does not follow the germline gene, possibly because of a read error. CDR3 sequence: CASSVGAFNQETQYF. The DNA for the CDR3 is TGCGCCAGCAGCGTGGGGGCGTTCAACCAAGAGACCCAGTACTTC. The rearrangement joins TRBV7-2 to TRBJ2-5; tentatively, D is TRBD1 (6 bases). The CDR3 consists of 15 residues. Germline V gene data show CDR1 as SGHTA and CDR2 as FQGNSA. The complete variable domain, with remaining parts taken from reference TRBV7-2 and TRBJ2-5, reads GAGVSQSPSNKVTEKGKDVELRCDPISGHTALYWYRQSLGQGLEFLIYFQGNSAPDKSGLPSDRFSAERTGGSVSTLTIQRTQQEDSAVYLCASSVGAFNQETQYFGPGTRLLVL.

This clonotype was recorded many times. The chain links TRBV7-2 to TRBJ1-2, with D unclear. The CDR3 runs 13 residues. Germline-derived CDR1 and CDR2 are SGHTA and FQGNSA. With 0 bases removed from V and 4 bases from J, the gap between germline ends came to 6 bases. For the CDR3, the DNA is TGTGCCAGCAGCTTAGCACACCTCTATGGCTACACCTTC. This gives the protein CASSLAHLYGYTF.

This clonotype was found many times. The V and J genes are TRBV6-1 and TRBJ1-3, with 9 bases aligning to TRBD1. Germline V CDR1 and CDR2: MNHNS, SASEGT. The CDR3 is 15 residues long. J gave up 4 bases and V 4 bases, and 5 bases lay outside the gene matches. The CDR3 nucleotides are TGTGCCAGCAGTGGACGACAGGGGGAAGGAAACACCATATATTTT. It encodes CASSGRQGEGNTIYF.

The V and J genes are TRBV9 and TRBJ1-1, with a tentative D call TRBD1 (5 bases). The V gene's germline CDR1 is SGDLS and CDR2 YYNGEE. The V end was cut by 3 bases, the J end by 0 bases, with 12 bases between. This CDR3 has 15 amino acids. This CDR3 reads CASSASGTMNTEAFF. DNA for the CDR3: TGTGCCAGCAGCGCCAGTGGGACCATGAACACTGAAGCTTTCTTT.

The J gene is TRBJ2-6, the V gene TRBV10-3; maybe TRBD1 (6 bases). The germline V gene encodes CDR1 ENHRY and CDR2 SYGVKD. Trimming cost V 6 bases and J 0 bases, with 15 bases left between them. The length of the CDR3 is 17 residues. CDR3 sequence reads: CAIRPGDMASGANVLTF. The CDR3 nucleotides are TGTGCCATCAGGCCCGGGGACATGGCCTCTGGGGCCAACGTCCTGACTTTC.

The CDR3 here is CASSQAGVQAGNTIYF. As DNA, the CDR3 is TGTGCCAGCAGCCAAGCGGGGGTACAAGCTGGAAACACCATATATTTT. This chain uses TRBV4-2 with TRBJ1-3; possible D gene TRBD1, 5 bases. V lost 1 base to trimming and J lost 2 bases, with 12 bases between them. This CDR3 contains 16 residues. The V gene's germline CDR1 is LGHNA and CDR2 YNFKEQ.